The 30 T cell receptor beta chains below come from one sample, sequenced in a study of PD-1 blockade in classical Hodgkin lymphoma. Clones were read by immunoSEQ multiplex PCR, and TCRdb kept only the in-frame ones, dropping some. The sample records roughly 100,000 clones, approximately 89% being singletons. Time point meaning: cycle 4 day 1 (C4D1), after five to seven weeks of nivolumab. All patients relapsed after autologous stem cell transplantation, and brentuximab vedotin exposure varied. The sequencing here drew on peripheral blood mononuclear cells (PBMCs), taken before the fourth cycle of nivolumab. The receptors shown here come from a human donor with classical Hodgkin lymphoma.

The chain joins TRBV5-1 to TRBJ1-1, with D perhaps matching TRBD1 (5 bases). Germline lookup yields CDR1 SGHRS and CDR2 YFSETQ. The CDR3 loop spans 15 amino acids. Deletions cut 2 bases from V and 4 bases from J, with 15 bases between. CDR3 sequence: CASSLATGTSTEAFF. Written as DNA, the CDR3 is TGCGCCAGCAGCTTAGCGACTGGGACGTCCACTGAAGCTTTCTTT.

The chain carries TRBV2 and TRBJ2-1; 10 bases are a match to TRBD2. The CDR3 has 14 residues. The J segment lost 10 bases and the V segment lost 4 bases, leaving 7 bases of the junction unmatched. The V gene's germline CDR1 is SNHLY and CDR2 FYNNEI. In DNA, the CDR3 is TGTGCCAGCAGTGTAGGGCTAGCGGGAGTCGAGCAGTTCTTC. This encodes CASSVGLAGVEQFF.

The chain recombines TRBV5-6 with TRBJ2-7; 7 nucleotides match TRBD2. The length of the CDR3 is 14 residues. Germline-derived CDR1 and CDR2 are SGHDT and YYEEEE. Trimming at V came to 2 bases and at J to 5 bases, leaving 7 bases not matched to a gene. The CDR3 is CASSFGLDVDEQYF. CDR3 nucleotide sequence: TGTGCCAGCAGCTTCGGACTAGATGTGGACGAGCAGTACTTC.

Written as DNA, the CDR3 is TGTGCCAGCAGCCAAGCTGCTAGTAACTATGGCTACACCTTC. Protein sequence: CASSQAASNYGYTF. The chain joins TRBV4-2 to TRBJ1-2; no clear D gene. Germline V gene sequence: CDR1 LGHNA, CDR2 YNFKEQ. The V gene lost 1 base and the J gene lost 1 base, with 7 bases spanning the gap. The CDR3 covers 14 residues.

The chain carries TRBV5-5 and TRBJ2-7; a weak D match, TRBD2 (5 bases). From germline, CDR1 is SGHKS and CDR2 YYEKEE (reference sequence). V was pared by 3 bases and J by 6 bases, with 13 bases between. There are 13 residues in the CDR3. CDR3 bases: TGTGCCAGCAGCTCCGTCGTAGCGAGCGAGCAGTACTTC. Translated: CASSSVVASEQYF.

The rearrangement uses TRBV29-1 and TRBJ1-1; possible D gene TRBD1, 6 bases. Per the germline V gene, CDR1 is SQVTM and CDR2 is ANQGSEA. The CDR3 is made up of 13 amino acids. V was trimmed by 5 bases and J by 0 bases, leaving 10 bases between them. The CDR3 DNA sequence: TGCAGCGTTACAGGGCTAATGAACACTGAAGCTTTCTTT. Its protein product is CSVTGLMNTEAFF.

As regards this clone: Germline is not matched at one junction end, which may reflect a read error. The V call is TRBV11-1, the J call TRBJ2-7; perhaps TRBD2 as D (5 bases). The germline gives CDR1 SGHAT, CDR2 FQDESV (reference sequence). This CDR3 has 12 amino acids. In DNA form, the CDR3 reads TGTGCCAGCAGCTTAGACGCCGTAGCGAGGCACTTC. Amino acid sequence: CASSLDAVARHF.

The chain recombines TRBV7-2 with TRBJ2-3; D is perhaps TRBD1 (6 bases). Trimming stripped 2 bases from V and 2 bases from J, with 11 bases between. Germline assignment: CDR1 SGHTA and CDR2 FQGNSA. The CDR3 loop spans 15 amino acids. This chain's CDR3 is CASSLLQGVTDTQYF. CDR3 bases: TGTGCCAGCAGCTTATTACAGGGTGTCACAGATACGCAGTATTTT.

In regard to this clone: The junction and the germline gene differ at one end; a read error may be behind it. This chain joins TRBV7-7 and TRBJ2-5; 7 positions match TRBD1. The CDR3 is 13 amino acids. Germline-derived CDR1 and CDR2 are SSHAT and FNYEAQ (reference sequence). The CDR3 DNA is TGTGCTAGCAGCTTTGGACAGGAAGAGACCCAGTACTTC. Its translation: CASSFGQEETQYF.

The genes are TRBV11-2 and TRBJ2-3; D not resolved. The CDR3 extends over 11 amino acids. Per the germline V gene, CDR1 is SGHAT and CDR2 is FQNNGV. Trimming removed 4 bases at V and 2 bases at J, with 1 base between. CDR3 bases: TGTGCCAGCAGCTCCACAGATACGCAGTATTTT. Translating it yields CASSSTDTQYF. The entire variable domain, with the rest obtained from reference TRBV11-2 and TRBJ2-3, is as follows: EAGVAQSPRYKIIEKRQSVAFWCNPISGHATLYWYQQILGQGPKLLIQFQNNGVVDDSQLPKDRFSAERLKGVDSTLKIQPAKLEDSAVYLCASSSTDTQYFGPGTRLTVL.

This clone has only one observation. This chain uses TRBV6-1 with TRBJ2-3, with 10 bases matching TRBD2. Germline assignment: CDR1 MNHNS and CDR2 SASEGT. J was trimmed by 4 bases and V by 4 bases; bases with no gene match: 5. The CDR3 is made up of 15 amino acids. CDR3 amino acids: CASSAPSGSPDTQYF. The CDR3 nucleotides are TGTGCCAGCAGTGCGCCTAGCGGGAGCCCAGATACGCAGTATTTT.

The J gene is TRBJ1-5, the V gene TRBV6-5; D possibly corresponds to TRBD1 (5 bases). CDR3 size: 14 residues. V was cut by 8 bases and J by 4 bases, with 15 bases left in between. Germline V gene data show CDR1 as MNHEY and CDR2 as SVGAGI. CDR3 sequence reads: CASGRRGWNQPQHF. CDR3 DNA: TGTGCCAGCGGCCGCCGGGGGTGGAATCAGCCCCAGCATTTT.

This clone came up once. The chain uses TRBV7-6 and TRBJ1-4; D is uncertain. Germline V gene lookup returns CDR1 SGHVS and CDR2 FNYEAQ. CDR3 size: 17 residues. Trimming left V 1 base short and J 4 bases short, with 16 bases between. The chain's CDR3 is CASSLENSPVFNEKLFF. The CDR3 DNA is TGTGCCAGCAGCTTAGAGAACAGTCCCGTATTTAATGAAAAACTGTTTTTT.

The V gene is TRBV30, the J gene TRBJ1-4; 7 bases agree with TRBD1. Germline-derived CDR1 and CDR2 are GTSNPN and SVGIG (reference sequence). With V trimmed by 0 bases and J by 7 bases, 11 bases remained unmatched. This CDR3 is 16 amino acids long. The CDR3: CAWSVSWVRGGEKLFF. The CDR3 DNA follows: TGTGCCTGGAGTGTAAGCTGGGTCAGGGGGGGTGAAAAACTGTTTTTT.

The chain is built from TRBV18 and TRBJ2-7, with 7 bases aligning to TRBD1. This CDR3 region has 14 residues. After removal of 4 bases from V and 0 bases from J, the junction contained 3 bases not matched to a gene. Germline lookup yields CDR1 KGHSH and CDR2 LQKENI. DNA of the CDR3: TGTGCCAGCTCACGGGACAGAAACTCCTACGAGCAGTACTTC. Encoded protein: CASSRDRNSYEQYF. The whole variable domain, filled in from reference TRBV18 and TRBJ2-7, reads NAGVMQNPRHLVRRRGQEARLRCSPMKGHSHVYWYRQLPEEGLKFMVYLQKENIIDESGMPKERFSAEFPKEGPSILRIQQVVRGDSAAYFCASSRDRNSYEQYFGPGTRLTVT.

J is TRBJ2-1 and V is TRBV6-5; 8 bases line up with TRBD1. The CDR3 covers 15 residues. V dropped 5 bases and J dropped 7; count of bases not matched to a gene: 10. Germline assignment: CDR1 MNHEY and CDR2 SVGAGI. The CDR3 DNA reads TGTGCCAGCAGTGCAGGACAGGGCCTTATGAATGAGCAGTTCTTC. It yields the protein CASSAGQGLMNEQFF.

The chain joins TRBV15 to TRBJ2-3; TRBD2 is a possible D gene (6 bases). Germline CDR1 LNHNV, CDR2 YYDKDF (reference sequence). V was shortened by 2 bases and J by 0 bases, with 9 bases between the two germline ends. The CDR3 runs to 15 residues. The CDR3 spells CATSRRGFSTDTQYF. The CDR3 DNA is TGTGCCACCAGCAGACGGGGGTTTAGCACAGATACGCAGTATTTT.

The chain links TRBV5-6 to TRBJ2-7, with D perhaps TRBD1 or TRBD2 (5 bases each). CDR1 SGHDT and CDR2 YYEEEE come from the germline V gene. V lost 1 base to trimming and J lost 1 base, with 9 bases between them. CDR3 length: 14 amino acids. CDR3: CASSLWGISYEQYF. The CDR3 coding sequence is TGTGCCAGCAGCTTGTGGGGGATATCCTACGAGCAGTACTTC.

The CDR3 sequence is CASQSTGTSPFGQYF. The CDR3 DNA is TGTGCCAGCCAATCAACCGGGACCAGTCCTTTCGGGCAGTACTTC. The V and J genes are TRBV6-5 and TRBJ2-7; the D gene could be TRBD1 or TRBD2 (5 bases each). V was clipped by 8 bases and J by 9 bases, with 26 bases between them. The germline gives CDR1 MNHEY, CDR2 SVGAGI. The CDR3 sequence is 15 residues long.

The chain combines TRBV29-1 with TRBJ2-3, with D tentatively TRBD2 (5 bases). The CDR3 spans 12 residues. In germline, CDR1 is SQVTM, CDR2 ANQGSEA. Trimming removed 7 bases from V and 10 bases from J, with 18 bases in between. The CDR3 spells CSADGLSLAQYF. CDR3 DNA: TGCAGCGCCGACGGACTCTCCTTAGCGCAGTATTTT.

The rearrangement uses TRBV30 and TRBJ2-1, with 10 bases fitting TRBD2. The junction had 5 bases not matched to a gene; V was cut back by 7 bases and J by 2 bases. Germline CDR1 and CDR2: GTSNPN and SVGIG (reference sequence). CDR3 length equals 14 residues. The CDR3 spells CASSGLAAYNEQFF. The CDR3, as DNA: TGTGCCTCTAGCGGACTAGCGGCCTACAATGAGCAGTTCTTC.

The V and J genes are TRBV6-1 and TRBJ2-7; D possibly corresponds to TRBD1 (6 bases). Germline CDR1 MNHNS, CDR2 SASEGT. The V gene lost 4 bases and the J gene lost 4 bases, with 17 bases spanning the gap. This CDR3 contains 15 residues. CDR3 in DNA: TGTGCCAGCAGTGCCGCCGGGACGGGACATTACGAGCAGTACTTC. This codes for CASSAAGTGHYEQYF.

Regarding this clone: The junction and the germline gene differ at one end; a read error may be behind it. This chain links TRBV30 with TRBJ2-5, with TRBD2 matching 11 bases. The germline gives CDR1 GTSNPN, CDR2 SVGIG (reference sequence). There are 17 residues in the CDR3. The chain's CDR3 is CVWSVTISGRAQETQYF. The CDR3 nucleotides read TGTGTCTGGAGTGTAACGATTAGCGGGAGGGCCCAGGAGACCCAGTACTTC.

The chain recombines TRBV19 with TRBJ2-3; unclear D gene. V shed 3 bases and J shed 0 bases, with 7 bases lying between them. The CDR3 contains 14 residues. Germline V gene data show CDR1 as LNHDA and CDR2 as SQIVND (reference sequence). The CDR3 protein is CASSITSSTDTQYF. The CDR3, as DNA: TGTGCCAGTAGTATTACTTCTAGCACAGATACGCAGTATTTT.

As for this clone: The identical CDR3 is also encoded by other nucleotide sequences in the sample. This sequence joins TRBV5-6 and TRBJ2-7; a possible D gene is TRBD2 (5 bases). CDR3 length equals 14 residues. The germline V and J ends were trimmed by 0 bases and 3 bases, with 10 bases remaining between them. Per germline, CDR1 SGHDT and CDR2 YYEEEE. CDR3 bases: TGTGCCAGCAGCTTGGGCGGACTGAACTACGAGCAGTACTTC. It is translated as CASSLGGLNYEQYF. Together with reference TRBV5-6 and TRBJ2-7, the CDR3 gives the full variable domain: DAGVTQSPTHLIKTRGQQVTLRCSPKSGHDTVSWYQQALGQGPQFIFQYYEEEERQRGNFPDRFSGHQFPNYSSELNVNALLLGDSALYLCASSLGGLNYEQYFGPGTRLTVT.

The genes are TRBV7-2 and TRBJ2-4; maybe TRBD2 (6 bases). This CDR3 contains 16 residues. The V gene lost 1 base and the J gene lost 7 bases, with 17 bases spanning the gap. CDR1 and CDR2 (germline): SGHTA, FQGNSA. The CDR3 is CASSLVHTRGSNIQYF. CDR3 DNA: TGTGCCAGCAGCTTAGTCCATACGCGGGGATCCAACATTCAGTACTTC.

This clone has more than one count but fewer than ten. The V gene is TRBV18, the J gene TRBJ2-6; D remains unclear. There are 16 residues in the CDR3. Trimming stripped 0 bases from V and 0 bases from J, with 6 bases between. Per the germline V gene, CDR1 is KGHSH and CDR2 is LQKENI. Here the CDR3 reads CASSPPGSSGANVLTF. CDR3 bases: TGTGCCAGCTCACCACCGGGAAGCTCTGGGGCCAACGTCCTGACTTTC.

The CDR3, as DNA: TGTGCCAGCAGCTTAGGAACGGACAGGGTGGGGGACACTGAAGCTTTCTTT. Its protein product is CASSLGTDRVGDTEAFF. The chain couples TRBV11-2 to TRBJ1-1; the match to TRBD1 covers 8 bases. Germline-derived CDR1 and CDR2 are SGHAT and FQNNGV. The CDR3 has 17 residues. Trimming at V came to 1 base and at J to 3 bases, leaving 10 bases not matched to a gene.

This chain connects TRBV25-1 to TRBJ1-1, with D unclear. Germline-derived CDR1 and CDR2 are MGHDK and SYGVNS. V lost 3 bases and J 5 bases, leaving 7 bases between the germline ends. The CDR3 runs 12 residues. The CDR3 DNA sequence: TGTGCCAGCAGTGACCTCGGGACTGAAGCTTTCTTT. It yields the protein CASSDLGTEAFF.

The chain is built from TRBV18 and TRBJ1-3; 8 bases align to TRBD1. The V gene end was trimmed by 6 bases and the J gene end by 0 bases; junction bases not matched to a gene: 4. In germline, CDR1 is KGHSH, CDR2 LQKENI. This CDR3 is built from 15 residues. The CDR3 nucleotides read TGTGCCAGCTCGACAACAGGGGGCTCTGGAAACACCATATATTTT. It codes for CASSTTGGSGNTIYF.